This T cell receptor (beta chain) was sequenced for a study of T-cell memory formation after mild COVID-19. Broader study findings: Clones shrinking between day 15 and 85 showed a balanced CD4/CD8 split, and those that grew later tilted toward CD4+. Pre-infection memory showed some responding clones, and this suggested that cross-reactive memory joined. What remained unconfirmed was the SARS-CoV-2 specificity of second-wave clones peaking on day 37. CM and EM subsets held most contracting CD4+ clones; EMRA held CD8+ ones.

TCRdb called the 5' RACE reads again in MiXCR, with one record for every CDR3 protein. This table has about 850 distinct CDR3 sequences, roughly 48% appearing once. V gave up 0 bases and J gave up 3 bases; unmatched junction bases: 7. This CDR3 has 19 residues. From germline, CDR1 is MNHEY and CDR2 SVGEGT. As to this clonotype: No antigen is known for it.

Input material: PBMCs or a T cell subset sorted from them (not recorded which). The clonotype was recovered from an adult who had mild COVID-19 (a few samples of this study predate the infection). Cell type and time point are not known. This chain links TRBV6-2 or TRBV6-3 with TRBJ2-1; 14 nucleotides line up with TRBD2. DNA of the CDR3: TGTGCCAGCAGTTACTCAGGGACTAGCGGGGGTTCTTACTACAATGAGCAGTTCTTC. Translation gives CASSYSGTSGGSYYNEQFF.